These T cell receptor beta chains were read from a single sample in a study of CD8 T cell repertoires and HIV-1 epitope variants. Only in-frame clones appear in the TCRdb table, and some are missing; sequencing was by immunoSEQ multiplex PCR. Of under 6,500 clones in the sample, around three fifths were seen once. No antigen has been assigned to these receptors. The source material was cultured CD8+ T cells derived from PBMCs. The source is a male donor with HIV. CDR3s include the opening cysteine and the closing phenylalanine or tryptophan. A D gene is named only where the DNA matches it firmly. Clone size is shown for a subset of rows, as once, few, many or a class of expanded clone.

CDR3	DNA	V	size	D	length	J
CASSLEPRTSWGNEQFF	TGTGCCAGCAGCTTAGAGCCCCGGACTAGCTGGGGCAATGAGCAGTTCTTC	TRBV7-2	NA	TRBD2	17	TRBJ2-1
CASSPYLGARANEKLFF	TGTGCCAGCAGCCCTTACCTAGGGGCGCGGGCTAATGAAAAACTGTTTTTT	TRBV7-9	NA	NA	17	TRBJ1-4
CASGQDTGELFF	TGTGCCAGCGGCCAAGACACCGGGGAGCTGTTTTTT	TRBV9	NA	NA	12	TRBJ2-2
CASSRDQEGQPQHF	TGTGCCAGCAGCAGGGACCAGGAGGGTCAGCCCCAGCATTTT	TRBV11-2	few	NA	14	TRBJ1-5
CASSHREANSPLHF	TGTGCCAGCAGCCACAGGGAGGCCAATTCACCCCTCCACTTT	TRBV5-4	few	NA	14	TRBJ1-6
CASSSRPNEQFF	TGTGCCAGCAGCTCCAGACCGAATGAGCAGTTCTTC	TRBV5-6	NA	NA	12	TRBJ2-1
CASSLAHTGQFTGELFF	TGTGCCAGCAGCTTAGCGCATACGGGACAGTTCACCGGGGAGCTGTTTTTT	TRBV7-9	NA	TRBD1	17	TRBJ2-2
CASEGDSYEQYF	TGCGCCAGCGAAGGGGATTCCTACGAGCAGTACTTC	TRBV5-1	few	NA	12	TRBJ2-7
CASSTRQGVGNTIYF	TGTGCCAGCAGTACCCGCCAGGGTGTCGGAAACACCATATATTTT	TRBV28	NA	NA	15	TRBJ1-3
CASRGLGQGWIAEAFF	TGTGCCAGCAGAGGACTGGGACAGGGGTGGATAGCTGAAGCTTTCTTT	TRBV28	NA	TRBD1	16	TRBJ1-1
CASSHHKPTGTFDGYTF	TGCGCCAGCAGCCATCATAAGCCGACCGGGACTTTTGATGGCTACACCTTC	TRBV4-1	once	NA	17	TRBJ1-2
CASSFRRTGGFF	TGTGCCAGCAGTTTTCGGAGGACGGGGGGCTTCTTT	TRBV28	NA	NA	12	TRBJ1-1
CASSSNAGGATNEKLFF	TGTGCCAGCAGCAGCAACGCGGGGGGCGCAACTAATGAAAAACTGTTTTTT	TRBV11-2	NA	NA	17	TRBJ1-4
CASSRPYNEQFF	TGTGCCAGCAGCCGACCCTACAATGAGCAGTTCTTC	TRBV6-6	NA	NA	12	TRBJ2-1
CASSFRTEANNLAKNIQYF	TGTGCCAGCAGTTTTCGCACAGAGGCAAACAATTTAGCCAAAAACATTCAGTACTTC	TRBV28	NA	NA	19	TRBJ2-4
CASSFEGISGGYTF	TGTGCCAGCAGTTTCGAGGGAATATCGGGAGGCTACACCTTC	TRBV27	few	NA	14	TRBJ1-2
CAIAGLDEQYF	TGTGCCATCGCAGGTCTTGACGAGCAGTACTTC	TRBV10-3	NA	NA	11	TRBJ2-7
CSVEGNYGYTF	TGCAGCGTTGAAGGGAACTATGGCTACACCTTC	TRBV29-1	few	NA	11	TRBJ1-2
CASSLQRGGQETQYF	TGTGCCAGCAGCCTCCAGAGGGGGGGCCAAGAGACCCAGTACTTC	TRBV7-9	NA	NA	15	TRBJ2-5
CAISEQEGTPDTQYF	TGTGCCATCAGTGAACAGGAAGGGACCCCAGATACGCAGTATTTT	TRBV10-3	NA	NA	15	TRBJ2-3
CASSQTTGDGYTF	TGTGCCAGCAGCCAAACGACAGGGGATGGCTACACCTTC	TRBV4-2	NA	TRBD1	13	TRBJ1-2
CASSSSQGNEQYF	TGTGCCAGCAGTTCCTCACAGGGGAACGAGCAGTACTTC	TRBV27	NA	TRBD1	13	TRBJ2-7
CASSLATGGTEAFF	TGCGCCAGCAGCTTGGCCACAGGCGGAACTGAAGCTTTCTTT	TRBV5-1	NA	NA	14	TRBJ1-1
CASSLGGDQETQYF	TGTGCCAGCTCACTGGGGGGAGACCAAGAGACCCAGTACTTC	TRBV18	few	NA	14	TRBJ2-5
CASNPLTSGEWNEQFF	TGTGCCAGCAATCCTCTGACTAGCGGGGAGTGGAATGAGCAGTTCTTC	TRBV2	few	TRBD2	16	TRBJ2-1
CASSDGGSPYNEQFF	TGTGCCAGCAGCGACGGCGGGAGCCCCTACAATGAGCAGTTCTTC	TRBV9	NA	TRBD2	15	TRBJ2-1
CASSHHRGYGYTF	TGTGCCAGCAGCCATCACCGGGGTTATGGCTACACCTTC	TRBV7-9	NA	NA	13	TRBJ1-2
CASSQGSQEELFF	TGTGCCAGCAGCCAAGGATCACAGGAGGAACTGTTTTTT	TRBV4-2	NA	NA	13	TRBJ1-4
CASSESGFTGTPREAQHF	TGCGCCAGCAGTGAGTCGGGTTTTACCGGGACCCCTCGAGAGGCCCAGCATTTT	TRBV10-2	NA	NA	18	TRBJ1-5
CASSLTGGDTEAFF	TGCGCCAGCAGCTTGACAGGGGGCGACACTGAAGCTTTCTTT	TRBV5-1	NA	TRBD1	14	TRBJ1-1
CASSLIAGGGSYNEQFF	TGTGCCAGCAGCTTAATAGCGGGGGGTGGCTCCTACAATGAGCAGTTCTTC	TRBV7-9	NA	TRBD2	17	TRBJ2-1
CASSPGTARTYEQYF	TGTGCCAGCAGCCCCGGGACGGCGCGTACCTACGAGCAGTACTTC	TRBV5-6	few	NA	15	TRBJ2-7
CASSLRPTSGGISAGGTQYF	TGTGCCAGCTCACTAAGGCCGACTAGCGGGGGGATCTCGGCCGGAGGTACGCAGTATTTT	TRBV18	NA	TRBD2	20	TRBJ2-3
CASSARLAGSNTGELFF	TGTGCCAGCAGTGCCAGACTAGCGGGGAGCAACACCGGGGAGCTGTTTTTT	TRBV6-1	NA	TRBD2	17	TRBJ2-2
CASIGGGELFF	TGTGCCAGCATCGGCGGCGGGGAGCTGTTTTTT	TRBV6-5	NA	NA	11	TRBJ2-2
CASSPDRNSYEQYF	TGCGCCAGCAGCCCTGACAGGAACTCCTACGAGCAGTACTTC	TRBV4-3	NA	NA	14	TRBJ2-7
CASSEDGDGQPQHF	TGTGCCAGCAGCGAGGATGGGGACGGCCAGCCCCAGCATTTT	TRBV5-5	NA	NA	14	TRBJ1-5
CASSLLDRAGEQYF	TGTGCCAGCAGTTTACTTGACAGGGCGGGCGAGCAGTACTTC	TRBV28	NA	TRBD1	14	TRBJ2-7
CASSVDRRIGELFF	TGTGCCAGCAGCGTCGACAGGAGAATCGGGGAGCTGTTTTTT	TRBV9	NA	NA	14	TRBJ2-2
CASSSEGAVTEAFF	TGTGCCAGTAGTAGTGAGGGGGCCGTCACTGAAGCTTTCTTT	TRBV19	NA	TRBD1	14	TRBJ1-1
CASSIGRGSYEQYF	TGTGCCAGTAGTATTGGCAGGGGCTCCTACGAGCAGTACTTC	TRBV19	once	NA	14	TRBJ2-7
CASSLGRRAYNEQFF	TGTGCCAGCAGCTTAGGGCGGAGAGCCTACAATGAGCAGTTCTTC	TRBV13	NA	NA	15	TRBJ2-1
CASTSRGGSNQPQHF	TGTGCCAGTACTTCTCGAGGGGGGAGCAATCAGCCCCAGCATTTT	TRBV19	NA	NA	15	TRBJ1-5
CASKSGPLSGNTIYF	TGTGCCAGCAAAAGCGGGCCCCTCTCTGGAAACACCATATATTTT	TRBV27	NA	NA	15	TRBJ1-3
CAWSVDTYEQYF	TGTGCCTGGAGTGTAGACACCTACGAGCAGTACTTC	TRBV30	few	NA	12	TRBJ2-7